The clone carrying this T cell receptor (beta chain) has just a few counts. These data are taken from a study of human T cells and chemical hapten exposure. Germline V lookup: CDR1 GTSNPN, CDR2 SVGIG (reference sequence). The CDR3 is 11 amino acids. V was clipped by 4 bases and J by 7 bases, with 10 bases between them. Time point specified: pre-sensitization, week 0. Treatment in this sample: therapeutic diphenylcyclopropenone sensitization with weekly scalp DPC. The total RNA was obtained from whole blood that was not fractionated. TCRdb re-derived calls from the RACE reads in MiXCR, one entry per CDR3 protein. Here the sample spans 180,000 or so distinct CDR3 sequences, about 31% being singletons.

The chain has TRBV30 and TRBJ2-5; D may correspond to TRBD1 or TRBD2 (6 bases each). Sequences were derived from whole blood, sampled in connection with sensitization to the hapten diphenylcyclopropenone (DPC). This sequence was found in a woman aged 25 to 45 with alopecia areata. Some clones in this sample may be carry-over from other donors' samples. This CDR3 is CAWTGAGTQYF. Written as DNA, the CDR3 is TGTGCCTGGACGGGGGCAGGGACCCAGTACTTC.